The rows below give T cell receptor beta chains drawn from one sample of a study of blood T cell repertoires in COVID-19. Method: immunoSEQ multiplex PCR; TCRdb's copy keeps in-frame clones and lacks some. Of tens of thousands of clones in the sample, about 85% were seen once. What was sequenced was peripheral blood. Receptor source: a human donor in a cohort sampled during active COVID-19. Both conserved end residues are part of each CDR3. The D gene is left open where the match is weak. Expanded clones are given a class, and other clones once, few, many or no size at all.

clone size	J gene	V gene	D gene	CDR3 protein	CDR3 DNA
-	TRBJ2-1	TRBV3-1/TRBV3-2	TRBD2	CASSQNAGGNEQFF	TGTGCCAGCAGCCAAAATGCGGGGGGCAATGAGCAGTTCTTC
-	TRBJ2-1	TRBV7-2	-	CASSWQSYNEQFF	TGTGCCAGCAGCTGGCAGTCCTACAATGAGCAGTTCTTC
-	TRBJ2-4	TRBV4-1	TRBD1	CASSQVTDRALAKNIQYF	TGCGCCAGCAGCCAAGTGACGGACAGGGCTTTAGCCAAAAACATTCAGTACTTC
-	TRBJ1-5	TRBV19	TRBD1	CASSPLGTGNQPQHF	TGTGCCAGTAGTCCCCTTGGGACAGGGAATCAGCCCCAGCATTTT
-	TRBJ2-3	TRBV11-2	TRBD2	CASSYGLAGSTDTQYF	TGTGCCAGCAGCTACGGACTAGCGGGTAGCACAGATACGCAGTATTTT
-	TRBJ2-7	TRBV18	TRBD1	CASSRPGQPYEQYF	TGTGCCAGCTCACGACCGGGACAGCCCTACGAGCAGTACTTC
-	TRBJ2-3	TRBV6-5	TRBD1	CASSSGTGDTDTQYF	TGTGCCAGCAGCTCCGGGACAGGGGACACAGATACGCAGTATTTT
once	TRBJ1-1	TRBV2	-	CASRKLGRGNPEAFF	TGTGCCAGCAGGAAACTGGGACGGGGGAATCCCGAGGCTTTCTTT
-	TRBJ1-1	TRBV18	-	CASSPGGNTEAFF	TGTGCCAGCTCACCGGGGGGGAACACTGAAGCTTTCTTT
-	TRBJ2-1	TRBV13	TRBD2	CASSPRLAGVRPHEQFF	TGTGCCAGCAGCCCAAGACTAGCGGGAGTCCGCCCCCATGAGCAGTTCTTC
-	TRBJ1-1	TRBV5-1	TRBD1	CASSLYGTGQLNTEAFF	TGCGCCAGCAGCTTGTACGGGACAGGGCAGTTGAACACTGAAGCTTTCTTT
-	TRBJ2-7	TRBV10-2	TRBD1	CASSERGQGAYEQYF	TGCGCCAGCAGTGAGAGGGGTCAGGGGGCCTACGAGCAGTACTTC
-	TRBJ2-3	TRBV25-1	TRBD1	CASKRTGGTDTQYF	TGTGCCAGCAAAAGGACAGGTGGCACAGATACGCAGTATTTT
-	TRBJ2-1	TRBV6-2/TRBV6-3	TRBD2	CASSYRGLAVNEQFF	TGTGCCAGCAGTTACCGTGGACTAGCGGTCAATGAGCAGTTCTTC
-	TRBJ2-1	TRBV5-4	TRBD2	CASSLNLAGGGEQFF	TGTGCCAGCAGCTTGAATCTAGCGGGAGGTGGTGAGCAGTTCTTC
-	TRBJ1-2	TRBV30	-	CAWGVSRGGYTF	TGTGCCTGGGGGGTGTCTCGGGGAGGCTACACCTTC
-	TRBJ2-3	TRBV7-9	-	CASSLQLRTIRTDTQYF	TGTGCCAGCAGCTTGCAGTTACGAACGATTCGCACAGATACGCAGTATTTT
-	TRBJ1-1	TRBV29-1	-	CSARSVNTEAFF	TGCAGCGCGCGCAGTGTGAACACTGAAGCTTTCTTT
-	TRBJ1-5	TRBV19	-	CASSIPRGNNNQPQHF	TGTGCCAGTAGTATCCCGAGGGGGAATAACAATCAGCCCCAGCATTTT
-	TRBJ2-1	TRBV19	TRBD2	CASSIGTSGSNEQFF	TGTGCCAGTAGTATCGGCACTAGCGGGAGTAATGAGCAGTTCTTC
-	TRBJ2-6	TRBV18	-	CASSQNLQGSPGANVLTF	TGTGCCAGCTCACAGAACCTCCAGGGATCCCCTGGGGCCAACGTCCTGACTTTC
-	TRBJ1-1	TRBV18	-	CASSPLRNTEAFF	TGTGCCAGCTCACCACTTAGGAACACTGAAGCTTTCTTT
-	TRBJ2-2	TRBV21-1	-	CASAPRPSGGLNTGELFF	TGTGCCAGCGCTCCGAGGCCTAGCGGGGGACTTAACACCGGGGAGCTGTTTTTT
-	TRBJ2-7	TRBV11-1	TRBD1	CASSRDRGYEQYF	TGTGCCAGCAGCCGGGACAGGGGCTACGAGCAGTACTTC
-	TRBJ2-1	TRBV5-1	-	CASSYLAYNEQFF	TGCGCCAGCAGCTACCTAGCCTACAATGAGCAGTTCTTC
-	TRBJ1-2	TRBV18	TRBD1	CASSRGQGDYGYTF	TGTGCCAGCTCACGAGGACAGGGTGACTATGGCTACACCTTC
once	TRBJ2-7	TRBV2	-	CASSSRGHSTYEQYF	TGTGCCAGCAGTTCCAGGGGCCACTCCACCTACGAGCAGTACTTC
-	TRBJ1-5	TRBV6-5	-	CASSYETGGRPQHF	TGTGCCAGCAGTTACGAGACCGGGGGGAGGCCCCAGCATTTT
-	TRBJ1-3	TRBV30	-	CAWSVGGAGNTIYF	TGTGCCTGGAGTGTCGGAGGAGCTGGAAACACCATATATTTT
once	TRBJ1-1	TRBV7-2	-	CASSLLGAGDTEAFF	TGTGCCAGCAGCTTGTTAGGGGCTGGCGACACTGAAGCTTTCTTT
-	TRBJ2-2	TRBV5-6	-	CASSPSGAGELFF	TGTGCCAGCAGCCCTTCAGGGGCCGGGGAGCTGTTTTTT
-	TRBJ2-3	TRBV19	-	CASSVRSSTDTQYF	TGTGCCAGTAGCGTCAGGTCTAGCACAGATACGCAGTATTTT
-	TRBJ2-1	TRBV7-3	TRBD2	CASSLRPGGGGEQFF	TGTGCCAGCAGCTTACGGCCGGGTGGCGGGGGTGAGCAGTTCTTC
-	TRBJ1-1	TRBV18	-	CASSPTREEEAFF	TGTGCCAGCTCACCCACTAGGGAGGAAGAAGCTTTCTTT
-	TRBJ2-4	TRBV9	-	CASSVADGIRKGVLENIQYF	TGTGCCAGCAGCGTAGCTGACGGCATCCGAAAGGGGGTCCTAGAAAACATTCAGTACTTC
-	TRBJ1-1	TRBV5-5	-	CASSLGQLYMNTEAFF	TGTGCCAGCAGCTTGGGACAACTTTATATGAACACTGAAGCTTTCTTT
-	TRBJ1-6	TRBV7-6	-	CASSLAEDWISPLHF	TGTGCCAGCAGCTTAGCGGAGGATTGGATTTCACCCCTCCACTTT
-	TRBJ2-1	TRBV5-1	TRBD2	CASSFGPSGAGNEQFF	TGCGCCAGCAGCTTTGGACCTAGCGGGGCAGGGAATGAGCAGTTCTTC
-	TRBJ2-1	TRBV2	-	CASSGQGLNEQFF	TGTGCCAGCAGTGGACAGGGACTCAATGAGCAGTTCTTC
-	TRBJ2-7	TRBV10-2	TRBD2	CASSPDVTSGRTRTYEQYF	TGCGCCAGCAGCCCTGACGTGACTAGCGGGAGGACCAGAACCTACGAGCAGTACTTC
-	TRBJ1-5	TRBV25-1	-	CASSQTGWDQPQHF	TGTGCCAGCAGTCAAACCGGGTGGGATCAGCCCCAGCATTTT
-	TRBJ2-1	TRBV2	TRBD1	CASSVRATGENNEQFF	TGTGCCAGCAGTGTCCGTGCGACAGGGGAGAACAATGAGCAGTTCTTC
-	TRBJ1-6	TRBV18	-	CASSREPYNSPLHF	TGTGCCAGCTCCCGCGAACCTTATAATTCACCCCTCCACTTT
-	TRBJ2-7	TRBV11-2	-	CASSPTWTVLYEQYF	TGTGCCAGCAGCCCTACCTGGACAGTACTCTACGAGCAGTACTTC
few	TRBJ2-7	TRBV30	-	CAWSEPDRPGFQYF	TGTGCCTGGAGTGAACCTGACCGACCCGGGTTTCAGTACTTC